What follows are 28 T cell receptor beta chains derived from one specimen sequenced in a study of T-cell memory formation after mild COVID-19. MiXCR was run by TCRdb on the 5' RACE reads, yielding one entry per CDR3 protein. This sample has about 470,000 distinct CDR3 sequences; about 18% occur once, and the top ten carry 9% to 15%. Sequences were obtained from PBMCs or a T cell subset sorted from them (not recorded which). All receptors derive from an adult woman who had mild COVID-19 (a few samples of this study predate the infection). Cell type and time point are not known.

This clonotype came up a few times. This CDR3 reads CASSEVETGWRDEQFF. In nucleotides, the CDR3 is TGTGCCAGCAGTGAAGTTGAGACAGGGTGGCGCGATGAGCAGTTCTTC. This rearrangement joins TRBV2 to TRBJ2-1, with TRBD1 identical over 7 bases. The CDR3 length is 16 residues. Germline loops: CDR1 SNHLY, CDR2 FYNNEI. J lost 8 bases, V lost 1 base, and 11 bases had no gene match.

The chain carries TRBV7-6 and TRBJ1-1, with TRBD1 identical over 7 bases. CDR1 and CDR2 (germline): SGHVS, FNYEAQ. The CDR3 loop spans 16 amino acids. Germline trimming cut 6 bases from V and 1 base from J; bases unmatched to any gene: 11. CDR3 coding DNA: TGTGCCAGCAGACGACCGACAGGGTCAAAGAACACTGAAGCTTTCTTT. Translated: CASRRPTGSKNTEAFF.

Many counts were recorded for this clonotype. J is TRBJ1-1 and V is TRBV5-4; D may be TRBD1 (6 bases). V gave up 0 bases and J gave up 8 bases, with 11 bases separating them. Germline V gene lookup returns CDR1 SGHNT and CDR2 YYREEE (reference sequence). This CDR3 spans 13 amino acids. CDR3 nucleotide sequence: TGTGCCAGCAGCTTGGATTACGACAGGGAAGCTTTCTTT. This codes for CASSLDYDREAFF.

This clonotype occurred many times. CDR3 coding DNA: TGTGCCACCGGCTCCCGGGACAGGGGGGACACTGAAGCTTTCTTT. As protein: CATGSRDRGDTEAFF. The chain links TRBV12-3 or TRBV12-4 to TRBJ1-1; 11 bases are a match to TRBD1. V was clipped by 10 bases and J by 3 bases; unmatched bases: 10. This CDR3 spans 15 amino acids.

This clonotype was counted between two and nine times. The chain has TRBV20-1 and TRBJ2-3; D unclear. This CDR3 has 13 residues. V was clipped by 3 bases and J by 2 bases, with 9 bases between them. Germline V gene sequence: CDR1 DFQATT, CDR2 SNEGSKA (reference sequence). The CDR3 sequence: CSASTPTTDTQYF. The CDR3 nucleotides read TGCAGTGCTAGTACCCCCACCACAGATACGCAGTATTTT.

The rearrangement joins TRBV9 to TRBJ2-7; TRBD1 is a possible D gene (5 bases). CDR1 and CDR2 (germline): SGDLS, YYNGEE. CDR3 length equals 14 residues. The V end lost 0 bases, the J end lost 2 bases, and 9 bases lay between the germline ends. The CDR3 bases are TGTGCCAGCAGCGTAGGGGGCGGAACCTACGAGCAGTACTTC. This translates into CASSVGGGTYEQYF.

In this sample, this clonotype turned up a few times. The CDR3 reads CASSQAGFHTDTQYF. The CDR3 DNA reads as TGTGCCAGCAGCCAAGCGGGTTTTCACACAGATACGCAGTATTTT. The V and J genes are TRBV7-6 and TRBJ2-3; weak D call: TRBD2 (6 bases). Trimming shortened V by 5 bases and J by 2 bases, and 14 bases separated the two germline ends. CDR1 and CDR2 (germline): SGHVS, FNYEAQ. The CDR3 contains 15 residues.

J is TRBJ1-2 and V is TRBV6-1; 9 positions match TRBD1. This CDR3 contains 15 residues. V dropped 3 bases and J dropped 2; count of bases not matched to a gene: 4. Germline CDR1 and CDR2: MNHNS and SASEGT. The CDR3 DNA is TGTGCCAGCAGTGAGAGACAGGGGGGAAACTATGGCTACACCTTC. This encodes CASSERQGGNYGYTF.

The chain combines TRBV7-2 with TRBJ2-5, with 9 bases lining up with TRBD2. The CDR3 extends over 17 amino acids. Germline trimming cut 2 bases from V and 9 bases from J; bases unmatched to any gene: 16. Germline V gene sequence: CDR1 SGHTA, CDR2 FQGNSA. This CDR3 is CASSLHSAGGRELAQYF. CDR3 DNA: TGTGCCAGCAGCTTACATTCAGCGGGCGGGAGGGAGCTGGCCCAGTACTTC. The full variable domain, rest sourced from reference TRBV7-2 and TRBJ2-5, is GAGVSQSPSNKVTEKGKDVELRCDPISGHTALYWYRQSLGQGLEFLIYFQGNSAPDKSGLPSDRFSAERTGGSVSTLTIQRTQQEDSAVYLCASSLHSAGGRELAQYFGPGTRLLVL.

V is TRBV6-6 and J is TRBJ1-2; D gene uncertain. V was cut by 5 bases and J by 6 bases, with 19 bases left in between. Germline V lookup: CDR1 MNHNY, CDR2 SVGAGI (reference sequence). This CDR3 has 15 residues. The CDR3 region is CASSGPGQRLHGYTF. The CDR3 bases are TGTGCCAGCAGTGGACCCGGGCAGCGATTACATGGCTACACCTTC.

The rearrangement joins TRBV12-3 or TRBV12-4 to TRBJ2-3; D not resolved. The CDR3 spans 14 residues. Between the trimmed V and J ends, which lost 6 bases and 0 bases, there was a span of 10 bases. The chain's CDR3 is CASRKQYSTDTQYF. The CDR3 DNA sequence: TGTGCCAGCAGGAAACAGTATAGCACAGATACGCAGTATTTT.

The sample holds a few counts of this clonotype. Here the CDR3 reads CSASFSNTEAFF. The DNA for the CDR3 is TGCAGTGCTAGTTTTTCCAACACTGAAGCTTTCTTT. The chain recombines TRBV20-1 with TRBJ1-1, with unresolved D. The germline V gene encodes CDR1 DFQATT and CDR2 SNEGSKA (reference sequence). This CDR3 is 12 amino acids long. Trimming stripped 3 bases from V and 2 bases from J, with 7 bases between.

The rearrangement uses TRBV6-1 and TRBJ2-1; perhaps TRBD2 as D (5 bases). V gave up 2 bases and J gave up 12 bases, with 11 bases separating them. The CDR3 is 12 amino acids. From germline, CDR1 is MNHNS and CDR2 SASEGT. The CDR3, as DNA: TGTGCCAGCAGTGAATCGAGGGATTGGCAGTTCTTC. Translating gives CASSESRDWQFF.

This clonotype appeared many times. The chain links TRBV5-1 to TRBJ2-7, with D possibly TRBD1 on 5 matching bases. Germline-derived CDR1 and CDR2 are SGHRS and YFSETQ. The length of the CDR3 is 13 residues. Trimming cost V 3 bases and J 0 bases, with 7 bases left between them. CDR3 sequence (DNA): TGCGCCAGCAGCTCGGACAACTCCTACGAGCAGTACTTC. It yields the protein CASSSDNSYEQYF. Variable domain in full (rest from reference TRBV5-1 and TRBJ2-7): KAGVTQTPRYLIKTRGQQVTLSCSPISGHRSVSWYQQTPGQGLQFLFEYFSETQRNKGNFPGRFSGRQFSNSRSEMNVSTLELGDSALYLCASSSDNSYEQYFGPGTRLTVT.

This clonotype came up a few times. This chain connects TRBV18 to TRBJ2-7; D gene uncertain. From germline, CDR1 is KGHSH and CDR2 LQKENI. The CDR3 length is 15 residues. V shed 0 bases and J shed 0 bases, with 9 bases lying between them. The CDR3 coding sequence is TGTGCCAGCTCACCACCGACGGCCAGCTCCTACGAGCAGTACTTC. Translation gives CASSPPTASSYEQYF. Combining the CDR3 with reference TRBV18 and TRBJ2-7 gives the whole variable domain NAGVMQNPRHLVRRRGQEARLRCSPMKGHSHVYWYRQLPEEGLKFMVYLQKENIIDESGMPKERFSAEFPKEGPSILRIQQVVRGDSAAYFCASSPPTASSYEQYFGPGTRLTVT.

This sequence joins TRBV7-9 and TRBJ2-7; TRBD1 is a possible D gene (5 bases). V gave up 7 bases and J gave up 2 bases, with 9 bases separating them. Germline CDR1 is SEHNR and CDR2 is FQNEAQ (reference sequence). The CDR3 has 12 residues. Written as DNA, the CDR3 is TGTGCCAGCACCCCAGGGACCTACGAGCAGTACTTC. It is translated as CASTPGTYEQYF. Together with reference TRBV7-9 and TRBJ2-7, the CDR3 gives the full variable domain: DTGVSQNPRHKITKRGQNVTFRCDPISEHNRLYWYRQTLGQGPEFLTYFQNEAQLEKSRLLSDRFSAERPKGSFSTLEIQRTEQGDSAMYLCASTPGTYEQYFGPGTRLTVT.

In this sample, this clonotype turned up a few times. The rearrangement joins TRBV24-1 to TRBJ2-3; tentatively, D is TRBD1 or TRBD2 (5 bases each). The germline V gene encodes CDR1 KGHDR and CDR2 SFDVKD. The V end was cut by 4 bases, the J end by 0 bases, with 13 bases between. This CDR3 region has 16 residues. CDR3 residues: CATSETGTVSTDTQYF. In DNA form, the CDR3 reads TGTGCCACCAGTGAAACCGGGACGGTGAGCACAGATACGCAGTATTTT.

This clonotype was seen repeatedly, ten times or more. The chain joins TRBV5-1 to TRBJ2-7; D is undetermined. Trimming took off 0 bases at V and 2 bases at J, with 12 bases between the two ends. This CDR3 contains 15 residues. The germline V gene has CDR1 SGHRS and CDR2 YFSETQ. As DNA, the CDR3 is TGCGCCAGCAGCTTGGCCTCGGGCCTAACCTACGAGCAGTACTTC. Translating it yields CASSLASGLTYEQYF.

This clonotype came up many times. This sequence joins TRBV7-8 and TRBJ2-7; no definite D call. Deletions cut 1 base from V and 9 bases from J, with 13 bases between. The CDR3 loop spans 13 amino acids. Germline lookup yields CDR1 SGHVS and CDR2 FQNEAQ. The CDR3 DNA is TGTGCCAGCAGCTTAGGGCCCTCGGGTGGGCAGTACTTC. Its translation is CASSLGPSGGQYF.

The chain combines TRBV20-1 with TRBJ1-1; 8 bases agree with TRBD1. The CDR3 is made up of 15 amino acids. V dropped 0 bases and J dropped 3; count of bases not matched to a gene: 6. CDR1 is DFQATT and CDR2 is SNEGSKA in the germline V gene (reference sequence). CDR3 coding DNA: TGCAGTGCTAGAGACCCGAGACAGGGGCACACTGAAGCTTTCTTT. Translated: CSARDPRQGHTEAFF.

The V and J genes are TRBV5-5 and TRBJ2-5, with D perhaps TRBD2 (6 bases). Germline loops: CDR1 SGHKS, CDR2 YYEKEE (reference sequence). The germline V and J ends were trimmed by 3 bases and 4 bases, with 16 bases remaining between them. This CDR3 comprises 15 residues. CDR3 in amino acids: CASSSPGGGSETQYF. For the CDR3, the DNA is TGTGCCAGCAGCTCACCGGGCGGAGGGTCAGAGACCCAGTACTTC.

This clonotype turned up a few times. V is TRBV29-1 and J is TRBJ2-1; D may correspond to TRBD1 or TRBD2 (5 bases each). V was cut by 6 bases and J by 0 bases, with 21 bases left in between. The CDR3 contains 17 residues. CDR1 and CDR2 from the germline V gene are SQVTM and ANQGSEA. The CDR3 reads CSVLGTDVPSSYNEQFF. CDR3 bases: TGCAGCGTCCTAGGGACGGACGTCCCGAGCTCCTACAATGAGCAGTTCTTC.

The chain carries TRBV12-3 or TRBV12-4 and TRBJ1-1; D remains unclear. The CDR3 spans 15 residues. Trimming removed 6 bases at V and 0 bases at J, with 14 bases between. In DNA, the CDR3 is TGTGCCAGCAGAGCTCAGGAAGACATGAACACTGAAGCTTTCTTT. Its translation: CASRAQEDMNTEAFF.

This clonotype has at least ten counts. The CDR3 region is CASSRQGSRYGYTF. For the CDR3, the DNA is TGTGCCAGCAGCCGACAGGGTTCGCGGTATGGCTACACCTTC. The chain has TRBV27 and TRBJ1-2; 7 bases match TRBD1. Germline CDR1 and CDR2: MNHEY and SMNVEV (reference sequence). Trimming took 6 bases from V and 5 from J; bases not matched to a gene: 9. CDR3 length equals 14 residues.

The V call is TRBV27, the J call TRBJ2-7, with D unresolved. In germline, CDR1 is MNHEY, CDR2 SMNVEV (reference sequence). Trimming took 5 bases from V and 3 from J, leaving 11 bases between them. The CDR3 has 13 residues. As DNA, the CDR3 is TGTGCCAGCAGTCCCGGTTGGGGCTACGAGCAGTACTTC. Amino acid sequence: CASSPGWGYEQYF.

This clonotype came up a few times. The chain is built from TRBV7-2 and TRBJ1-5; 9 nucleotides line up with TRBD1. Trimming removed 2 bases from V and 5 bases from J; junction bases left unmatched: 7. Per germline, CDR1 SGHTA and CDR2 FQGNSA. The CDR3 has 16 residues. The CDR3 here is CASSLRGQGWDQPQHF. DNA for the CDR3: TGTGCCAGCAGCTTACGTGGACAGGGGTGGGATCAGCCCCAGCATTTT.

The chain is built from TRBV7-9 and TRBJ2-2; maybe TRBD1 (6 bases). This CDR3 has 16 amino acids. The germline V and J ends were trimmed by 5 bases and 2 bases, with 15 bases remaining between them. Looked up from germline, CDR1 is SEHNR and CDR2 is FQNEAQ (reference sequence). The CDR3: CASSIIHRANTGELFF. CDR3 bases: TGTGCCAGCAGCATCATCCACAGGGCTAACACCGGGGAGCTGTTTTTT.

In its sample, this clonotype was seen a few times. The rearrangement links TRBV5-1 to TRBJ2-3, with TRBD1 identical over 10 bases. This CDR3 has 16 residues. The J segment lost 2 bases and the V segment lost 4 bases, leaving 7 bases of the junction unmatched. Germline CDR1 is SGHRS and CDR2 is YFSETQ. The CDR3 region has the DNA TGCGCCAGCAGCACCCGGACAGGGGGGGACACAGATACGCAGTATTTT. Amino acid sequence: CASSTRTGGDTDTQYF.